This T cell receptor (beta chain) comes out of a study of long-term antiretroviral therapy in people with HIV. Looking at the study overall: Specimens dating back about a decade before the 2015 immediate-ART recommendation are the oldest included. The study's findings and limits: In HIV, the repertoires covered a tighter span of CDR3 lengths than in controls. Post-ART samples showed increased diversity that remained below transplant donor control levels.

Of note for this clone: Its cognate antigen is unknown.

Trimming removed 1 base from V and 0 bases from J, with 8 bases in between. The CDR3 covers 14 residues. Germline V gene lookup returns CDR1 SGHRS and CDR2 YFSETQ. The libraries were made with immunoSEQ v3.0 at survey level. Clones were sequenced by immunoSEQ multiplex PCR, and TCRdb holds only the in-frame ones, with some missing. Of tens of thousands of clones in the sample, approximately 84% were seen once. The specimen was unsorted PBMCs, collected 0.5 years before starting antiretroviral therapy. The chain is built from TRBV5-1 and TRBJ2-7, with D uncertain. The receptor's source is a man aged 40-55 years with HIV. The CDR3 spells CASSLRVSSYEQYF. The CDR3 nucleotides read TGCGCCAGCAGCTTGAGGGTGAGCTCCTACGAGCAGTACTTC.